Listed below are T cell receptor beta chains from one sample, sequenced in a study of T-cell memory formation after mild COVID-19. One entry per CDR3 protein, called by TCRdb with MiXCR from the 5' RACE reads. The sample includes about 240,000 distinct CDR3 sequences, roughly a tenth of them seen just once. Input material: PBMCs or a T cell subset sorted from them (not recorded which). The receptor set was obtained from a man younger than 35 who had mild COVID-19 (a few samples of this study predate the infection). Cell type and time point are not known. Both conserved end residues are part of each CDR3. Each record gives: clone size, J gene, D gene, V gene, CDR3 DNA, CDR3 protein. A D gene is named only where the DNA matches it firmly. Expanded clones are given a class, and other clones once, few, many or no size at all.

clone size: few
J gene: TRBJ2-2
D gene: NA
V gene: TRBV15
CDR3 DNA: TGTGCCACCAGCAGGGACCGGACAAACGCGAACACCGGGGAGCTGTTTTTT
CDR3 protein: CATSRDRTNANTGELFF

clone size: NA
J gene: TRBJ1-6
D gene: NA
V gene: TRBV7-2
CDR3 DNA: TGTGCCAGCAGCAGCGGGGAAAGTGGTTCACCCCTCCACTTT
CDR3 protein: CASSSGESGSPLHF

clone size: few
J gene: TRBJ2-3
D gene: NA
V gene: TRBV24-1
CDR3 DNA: TGTGCCACCAGTGATGCAACGGACAGCACAGATACGCAGTATTTT
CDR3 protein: CATSDATDSTDTQYF

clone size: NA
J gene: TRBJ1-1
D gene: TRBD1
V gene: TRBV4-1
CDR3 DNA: TGCGCCAGCAGCCAAGATCCAGGACAGGGGAGCGCTGAAGCTTTCTTT
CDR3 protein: CASSQDPGQGSAEAFF

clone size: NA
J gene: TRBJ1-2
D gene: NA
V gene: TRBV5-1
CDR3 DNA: TGCGCCAGCAGCTTGGCGCAGGGGACCTATGGCTACACCTTC
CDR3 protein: CASSLAQGTYGYTF

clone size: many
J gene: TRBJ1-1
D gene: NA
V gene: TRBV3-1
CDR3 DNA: TGTGCCAGCAGGTCAGCGAACACTGAAGCTTTCTTT
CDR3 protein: CASRSANTEAFF

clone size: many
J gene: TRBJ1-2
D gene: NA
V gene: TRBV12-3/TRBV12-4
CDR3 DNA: TGTGCCAGCAGTGCGGACAGCGTTTATGGCTACACCTTC
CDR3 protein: CASSADSVYGYTF

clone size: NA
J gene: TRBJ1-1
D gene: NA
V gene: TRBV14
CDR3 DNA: TGTGCCAGCAGCCAGTATTTTTACACTGAAGCTTTCTTT
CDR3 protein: CASSQYFYTEAFF

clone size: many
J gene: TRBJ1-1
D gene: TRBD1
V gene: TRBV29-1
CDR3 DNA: TGCAGCCTTGGGGACAGGGCGAACACTGAAGCTTTCTTT
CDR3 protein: CSLGDRANTEAFF

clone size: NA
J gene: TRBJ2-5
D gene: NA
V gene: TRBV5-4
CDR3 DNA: TGTGCCAGCAGCTCCCTGACTAGTCGGGGGGAGACCCAGTACTTC
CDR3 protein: CASSSLTSRGETQYF

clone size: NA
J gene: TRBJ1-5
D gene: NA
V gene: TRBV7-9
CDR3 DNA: TGTGCCAGCAGCCACAGCGCGGCTGGCAATCAGCCCCAGCATTTT
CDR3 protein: CASSHSAAGNQPQHF

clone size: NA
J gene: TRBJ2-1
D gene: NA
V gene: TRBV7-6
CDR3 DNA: TGTGCCAGCAGCCTAGAACCACAGGAGGCGCATGAGCAGTTCTTC
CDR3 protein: CASSLEPQEAHEQFF

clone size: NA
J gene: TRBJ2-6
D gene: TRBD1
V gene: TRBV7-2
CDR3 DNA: TGTGCCAGCAGCTCCCTCCGTCGACAGGGGAGCTCTGGGGCCAACGTCCTGACTTTC
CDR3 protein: CASSSLRRQGSSGANVLTF

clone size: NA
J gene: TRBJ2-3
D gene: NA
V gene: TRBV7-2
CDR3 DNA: TGTGCCAGCAGACTTGGACGAGGACCAGATACGCAGTATTTT
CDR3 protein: CASRLGRGPDTQYF

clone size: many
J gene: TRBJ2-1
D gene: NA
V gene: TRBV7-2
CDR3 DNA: TGTGCCAGCAGCTTTCTGTACGAGCAGTTCTTC
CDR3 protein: CASSFLYEQFF

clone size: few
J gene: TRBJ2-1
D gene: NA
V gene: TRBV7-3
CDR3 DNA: TGTGCCAGCAGCTTATCGAGGGACGGGTCCAATGAGCAGTTCTTC
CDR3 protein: CASSLSRDGSNEQFF

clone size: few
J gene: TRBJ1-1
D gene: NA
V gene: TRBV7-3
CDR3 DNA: TGTGCCAGCAGCTTACAGTCGAACACTGAAGCTTTCTTT
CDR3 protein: CASSLQSNTEAFF

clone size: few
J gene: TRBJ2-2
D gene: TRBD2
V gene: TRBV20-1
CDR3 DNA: TGCAGTGCTAGAGGAGGACTAGCGGGGCCCGGGGAGCTGTTTTTT
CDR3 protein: CSARGGLAGPGELFF

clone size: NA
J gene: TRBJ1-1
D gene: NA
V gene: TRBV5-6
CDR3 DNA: TGTGCCAGCAGCTGGGAGGGACGAGCTTTCTTT
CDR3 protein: CASSWEGRAFF

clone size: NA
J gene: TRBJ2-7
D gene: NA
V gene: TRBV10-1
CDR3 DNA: TGCGCCAGCAGTGAGCAGACGGGTGGCGAGCAGTACTTC
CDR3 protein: CASSEQTGGEQYF

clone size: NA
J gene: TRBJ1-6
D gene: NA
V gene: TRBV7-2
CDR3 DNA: TGTGCCAGCAGCTTCTCGGCAGTTAATTCACCCCTCCACTTT
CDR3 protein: CASSFSAVNSPLHF

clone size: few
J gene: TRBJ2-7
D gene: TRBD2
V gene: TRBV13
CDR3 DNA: TGTGCCAGCAGCTTAAGCGGGGGGCCCGGCGAGCAGTACTTC
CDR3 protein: CASSLSGGPGEQYF

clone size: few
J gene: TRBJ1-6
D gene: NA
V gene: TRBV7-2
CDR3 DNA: TGTGCCAGCAGCAGCAAAACGATCGATAATTCACCCCTCCACTTT
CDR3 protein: CASSSKTIDNSPLHF

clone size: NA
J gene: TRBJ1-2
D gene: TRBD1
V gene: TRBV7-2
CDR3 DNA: TGTGCCAGCAGCCCAGAGCCTCAGGGGGCTGGCTACACCTTC
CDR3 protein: CASSPEPQGAGYTF

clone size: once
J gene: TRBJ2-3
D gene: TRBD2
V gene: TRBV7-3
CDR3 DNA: TGTGCCAGCAGCTTAAAGCGGGGGTCTAGCACAGATACGCAGTATTTT
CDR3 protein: CASSLKRGSSTDTQYF

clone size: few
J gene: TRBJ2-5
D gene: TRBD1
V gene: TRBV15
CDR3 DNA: TGTGCCACCAGCGGAGCCCGACAGGGTGGGGTTGAGACCCAGTACTTC
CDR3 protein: CATSGARQGGVETQYF

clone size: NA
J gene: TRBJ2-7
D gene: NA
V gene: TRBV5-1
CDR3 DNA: TGCGCCAGCAGCATGGGGGGTCAGGGGTCCTACGAGCAGTACTTC
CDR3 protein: CASSMGGQGSYEQYF

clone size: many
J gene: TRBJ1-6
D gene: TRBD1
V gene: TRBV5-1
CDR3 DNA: TGCGCCAGCAGCTCCCAGACAGGGAATTCACCCCTCCACTTT
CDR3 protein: CASSSQTGNSPLHF

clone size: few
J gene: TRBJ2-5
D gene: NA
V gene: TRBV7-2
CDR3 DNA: TGTGCCAGCAGCTTAAAGACCAGGTGGGAAGAGACCCAGTACTTC
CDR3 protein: CASSLKTRWEETQYF

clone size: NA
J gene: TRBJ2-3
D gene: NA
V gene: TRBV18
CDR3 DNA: TGTGCCAGCTCACCAAACTTCAACACAGATACGCAGTATTTT
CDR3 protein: CASSPNFNTDTQYF

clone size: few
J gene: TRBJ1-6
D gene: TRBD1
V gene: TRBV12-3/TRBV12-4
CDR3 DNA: TGTGCCAGCAGTCCCTTGCAGGGGGCTAATTCACCCCTCCACTTT
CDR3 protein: CASSPLQGANSPLHF

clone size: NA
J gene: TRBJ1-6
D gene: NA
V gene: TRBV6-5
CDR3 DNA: TGTGCCAGCAGATTATCGGGGGCAGGGAATACACCCCTCCACTTT
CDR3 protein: CASRLSGAGNTPLHF

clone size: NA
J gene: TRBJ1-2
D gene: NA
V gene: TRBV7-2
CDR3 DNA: TGTGCCAGCAGCGAGACAGCTAACTATGGCTACACCTTC
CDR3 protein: CASSETANYGYTF

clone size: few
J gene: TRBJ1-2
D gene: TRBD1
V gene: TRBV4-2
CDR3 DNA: TGTGCCAGCAGTCAAGACAGGGCGGGTGGCTACACCTTC
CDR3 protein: CASSQDRAGGYTF

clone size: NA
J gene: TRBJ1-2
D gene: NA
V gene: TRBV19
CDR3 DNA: TGTGCCAGTAGTCCCCAAAGGACGGAATGGGGCTATGGCTACACCTTC
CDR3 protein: CASSPQRTEWGYGYTF

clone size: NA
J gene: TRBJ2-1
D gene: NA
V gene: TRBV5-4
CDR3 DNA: TGTGCCAGCAGTTGGAGCGGCAATGAGCAGTTCTTC
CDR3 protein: CASSWSGNEQFF

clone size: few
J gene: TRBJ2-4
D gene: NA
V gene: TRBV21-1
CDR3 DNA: TGTGCCAGCAGCAGGGGGGCAAAAAACATTCAGTACTTC
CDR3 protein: CASSRGAKNIQYF

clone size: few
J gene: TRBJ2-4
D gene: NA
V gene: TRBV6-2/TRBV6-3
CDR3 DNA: TGTGCCAGCAGCGCGGGACCGAATATTCAGTACTTC
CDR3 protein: CASSAGPNIQYF

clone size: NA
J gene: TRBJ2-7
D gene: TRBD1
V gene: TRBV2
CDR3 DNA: TGTGCCGTTTGGGACAGGGGGAACGAGCAGTACTTC
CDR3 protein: CAVWDRGNEQYF

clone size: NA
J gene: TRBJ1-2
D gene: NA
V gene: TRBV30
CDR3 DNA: TGTGCCTGGGCCCTTGGACAAGGATATGGCTACACCTTC
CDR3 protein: CAWALGQGYGYTF

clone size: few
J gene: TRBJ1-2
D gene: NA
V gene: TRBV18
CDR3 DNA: TGTGCCAGCTCACCATTGCCATCTGACAGGAACTATGGCTACACCTTC
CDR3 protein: CASSPLPSDRNYGYTF

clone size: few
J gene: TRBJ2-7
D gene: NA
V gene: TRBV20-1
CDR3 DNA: TGCAGTGCCAAGCGAGTCGACTCCTACGAGCAGTACTTC
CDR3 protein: CSAKRVDSYEQYF

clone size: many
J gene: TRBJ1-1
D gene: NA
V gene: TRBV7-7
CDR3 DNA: TGTGCTAGCAGCTTGAGTCAGAACACTGAAGCTTTCTTT
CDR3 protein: CASSLSQNTEAFF

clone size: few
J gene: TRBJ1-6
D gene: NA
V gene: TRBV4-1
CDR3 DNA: TGCGCCAGCAGCCAAGGGAGGGGATCAATTAATTCACCCCTCCACTTT
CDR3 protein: CASSQGRGSINSPLHF

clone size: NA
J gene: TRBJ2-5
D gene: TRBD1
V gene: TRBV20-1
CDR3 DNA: TGCAGTGCTCATACAGGGGGCCAAGAGACCCAGTACTTC
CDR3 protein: CSAHTGGQETQYF

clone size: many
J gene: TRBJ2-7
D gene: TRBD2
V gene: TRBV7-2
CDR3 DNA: TGTGCCAGCAGCTTAACGCCTGGACTAGCGGGCGTCCCAGGGCAGCAGTACTTC
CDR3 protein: CASSLTPGLAGVPGQQYF

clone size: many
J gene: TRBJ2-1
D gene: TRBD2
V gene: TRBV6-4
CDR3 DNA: TGTGCCAGCAGTGACTCAGCGGGGGGGCCCAATGAGCAGTTCTTC
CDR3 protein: CASSDSAGGPNEQFF

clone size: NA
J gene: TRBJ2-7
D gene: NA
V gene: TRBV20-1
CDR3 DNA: TGCAGTGCTAGAGAAGGCGGCCCCTACGAGCAGTACTTC
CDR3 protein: CSAREGGPYEQYF

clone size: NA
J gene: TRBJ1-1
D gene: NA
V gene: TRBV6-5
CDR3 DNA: TGTGCCAGCAGTTACTCGGACGGAAGCCCGAACACTGAAGCTTTCTTT
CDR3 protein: CASSYSDGSPNTEAFF

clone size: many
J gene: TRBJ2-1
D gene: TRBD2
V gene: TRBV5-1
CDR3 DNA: TGCGCCAGCAGCCCCGCGGGGGTAGGGCCCTACAATGAGCAGTTCTTC
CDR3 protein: CASSPAGVGPYNEQFF

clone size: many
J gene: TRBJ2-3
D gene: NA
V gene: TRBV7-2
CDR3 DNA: TGTGCCAGCAGCTTATTCCAGTTCACAGATACGCAGTATTTT
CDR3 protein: CASSLFQFTDTQYF

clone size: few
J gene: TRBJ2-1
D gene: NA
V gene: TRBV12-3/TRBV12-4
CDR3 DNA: TGTGCCAGCAGTTCCTTCTCTTGGGGTAATCCAAACAATGAGCAGTTCTTC
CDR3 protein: CASSSFSWGNPNNEQFF

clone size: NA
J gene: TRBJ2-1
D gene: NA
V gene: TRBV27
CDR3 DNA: TGTGCCAGCAGTTTCGGACTAGACAGGGGCAATGAGCAGTTCTTC
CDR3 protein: CASSFGLDRGNEQFF

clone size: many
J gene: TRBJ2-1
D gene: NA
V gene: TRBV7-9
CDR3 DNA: TGTGCCAGCAGCCGTCGAGGGAATGAGCAGTTCTTC
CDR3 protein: CASSRRGNEQFF

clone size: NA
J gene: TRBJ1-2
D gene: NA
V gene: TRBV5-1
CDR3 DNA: TGCGCCAGCACCCTTAGTGGGACTGACTATGGCTACACCTTC
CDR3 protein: CASTLSGTDYGYTF

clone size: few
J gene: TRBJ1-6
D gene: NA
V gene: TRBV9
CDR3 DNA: TGTGCCAGCAGCGTTGGGACTGGGGAGGTTCCCCTCCACTTT
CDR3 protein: CASSVGTGEVPLHF

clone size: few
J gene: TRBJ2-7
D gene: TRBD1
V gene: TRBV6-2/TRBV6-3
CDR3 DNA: TGTGCCAGCAGCCCCCGGACAGGGGGTGCCGAGCAGTACTTC
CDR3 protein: CASSPRTGGAEQYF

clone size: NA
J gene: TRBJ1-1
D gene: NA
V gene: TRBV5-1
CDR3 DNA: TGCGCCAGCAGCTTAGAGGGGCGGGGAACTGAAGCTTTCTTT
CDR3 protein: CASSLEGRGTEAFF

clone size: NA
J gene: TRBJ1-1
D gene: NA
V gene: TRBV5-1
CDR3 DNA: TGCGCCAGCAGCTTAGCAACCTCCGCTGAAGCTTTCTTT
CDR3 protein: CASSLATSAEAFF